This T cell receptor (beta chain) was identified during a study of neurological immune-mediated disorders. Study-wide background: There were some 35 multiple sclerosis patients. Of these, approximately 30 had relapsing-remitting MS and 3 had secondary progressive MS.

Regarding time point: longitudinal time-point 3. The study's findings and limits: Phylogenetic grouping assigned the repertoires of 18 of 34 multiple sclerosis patients to a single related-CDR3 cluster, representing a possible signature.

The cDNA was synthesized by means of template-switch 5'RACE, which was carried out with 10-nucleotide random UMIs. TCRdb ran MiXCR on the 5' RACE reads and lists one entry per CDR3 protein. The repertoire has some 80,000 distinct CDR3 sequences, roughly 4.3% of them found once; the top ten carry 5.7%. There are 14 residues in the CDR3. V shed 6 bases and J shed 4 bases, with 15 bases lying between them. Germline values: CDR1 SNHLY, CDR2 FYNNEI. This clonotype was counted at least ten times. Antigen unknown. The sequence was collected from a woman aged 55-69 years with multiple sclerosis. The chain has TRBV2 and TRBJ1-1; D is undetermined. Material for sequencing was PBMCs. The CDR3 nucleotides are TGTGCCAGCAGGGCTGGAGATACGGGCACTGAAGCTTTCTTT. Translating gives CASRAGDTGTEAFF.